This entry is about one TCR beta chain. Its antigen has not been determined. No much larger clone exists at a distance of one base, and base qualities are not known. This sample is part of a study of cytomegalovirus exposure and HLA in healthy donors (TCRdb year 2017). A note on the overall study: An earlier analysis of some 600 of the donors reported about 260 Gb of sequence data and 100 million to 120 million unique TCR beta sequences obtained from about 200 million T cells. An early release that covered some 630 HLA-typed donors contained 250 to 350 gigabases of sequencing data and about 93 million unique TCR sequences. Of the 350 to 400 genotyped donors, over 70% fell in the genetic ancestry cluster associated with self-reported Caucasian donors. The aim of the study was to test whether cataloging public T cell receptors could identify signatures of past pathogen exposure. Using immunosequencing, the study profiled T cell repertoires from 550 to 750 subjects and related those repertoires to cytomegalovirus serostatus. In addition to the first cohort of roughly 700 subjects, a separate validation cohort of around 110 different subjects was used. The study combined high-throughput TCR immunosequencing, statistical association of individual TCRs with disease status, and machine learning to predict cytomegalovirus infection status. A later analysis re-examined previously published TCR beta repertoires from around 670 donors and added high-resolution HLA genotyping to investigate patterns of TCR occurrence. Rather than drawing on any new phenotypic data, the later analysis identified candidate immune exposures from TCR beta sequences and the way those sequences occurred across donors. To decide whether each TCR beta V gene segment behaved as functional or pseudogenic, an earlier analysis of 587 of the donors relied on high-throughput TCR beta sequencing. Donor age, sex, ethnicity and CMV serostatus were collected together with the repertoire data. A later genetic analysis took genome-wide SNP genotypes for about 60% of the roughly 670 donors and used that subset as a discovery cohort. All discovery cohort repertoires had been generated using a single sequencing platform. HLA typing included class I and class II loci at four-digit resolution. The number of donors typed differed by locus, with roughly 620-630 for A, B, C, DRB1 and DQB1, about 500 for DQA1, 600 to 610 for DPA1, and around 460 for DPB1. Because of strong linkage in the cohort, roughly five DR-DQ haplotypes were treated as single units for association and clustering. Among a few hundred genotyped donors of the cohort, an average of approximately 250,000 unique TCR beta nucleotide sequences were sequenced per donor, roughly a sixth of them non-productive. Here is what the overall study found, with its caveats: The study listed 164 TCR beta chains as associated with cytomegalovirus. In both the original and validation cohorts, the classifier was reported to diagnose cytomegalovirus status with high specificity and sensitivity. The presence/absence analyses assumed that sequencing depth was roughly uniform across donors, and that assumption may not be true. Strong co-occurrence of HLA alleles, especially DR and DQ, made assigning TCR associations to individual alleles difficult. In a later analysis, TCR association rates were found to vary across HLA loci, with the most associated TCRs seen for DRB1 alleles and the fewest for HLA-C alleles. The only immune exposure information available for the cohort was CMV serostatus. A later genetic analysis associated a missense DCLRE1C variant with V-gene and J-gene trimming of TCR beta chains, and an independent cohort replicated the association. In a later genetic analysis, fewer N-insertions in productive TCRs were reported among donors in an Asian-associated ancestry cluster than the roughly 700-donor mean. Correlated functional status among segregating V segments might reflect linkage disequilibrium, but an unknown experimental factor could not be ruled out. In vitro tests confirmed that three of the cytomegalovirus-associated TCR beta chains recognize cytomegalovirus antigens. HLA typing was unavailable for some donors at each locus, so association tests used only the typed subset. At a false discovery rate of 0.05, a later analysis linked 15,000 to 20,000 TCR beta sequences to specific HLA alleles. A cluster of highly shared sequence variants was judged likely to be a technical artifact of the sequencing pipeline. In an earlier analysis of some 550 of the donors, most TCR beta V segments were observed in productive rearrangements about 87% or about 30% of the time, broadly matching IMGT annotations. In a later analysis, HLA-associated TCR beta chains showed more clonal expansion and lower generation probabilities than non-associated chains that were equally common. According to the authors, the approach could potentially be generalized to other disease states and immunological phenotypes. Only TCR beta chains were sequenced in this cohort, and the absence of alpha or paired-chain data limited detectable features. Most TCR sequences were observed very rarely across donors, whereas some public TCRs were present in many individuals. A later analysis reported that several top co-occurrence clusters appeared linked to parvovirus B19, influenza, CMV and Epstein-Barr virus. Because counts were too low, about 17 rarely observed V segments, including chromosome 9 orphons, were excluded from the earlier analysis of a few hundred of the donors. A further reported finding was that TCR beta sequences accurately predicted the HLA-A and HLA-B alleles for most subjects in the first cohort. According to a later analysis, most CMV-associated TCR beta chains appeared to be HLA-restricted, and the HLA associations seemed to be driven largely by CMV exposure.

Libraries were prepared through the immunoSEQ multiplex PCR assay. For the multiplex PCR, a mixture combining 60 forward primers for TCR Vbeta segments and 13 reverse primers for TCR Jbeta segments was used. A multiplex PCR assay on genomic DNA amplified the CDR3 region of rearranged TCR beta genes. The Illumina HiSeq System was used to sequence the amplified TCR beta libraries as 87-base-pair reads. Per the authors' processing: A later analysis counted about 76 million unique TCR beta chains across the approximately 700 repertoires, and roughly 10 million of these chains were shared by at least two donors. Raw reads were error-corrected and collapsed into unique sequences by a nearest-neighbor algorithm in which closely related sequences were merged to remove PCR and sequencing errors. V, D and J gene segments were assigned by aligning CDR3 sequences to IMGT reference sequences. For a sequence to be retained, a match of at least six nucleotides was required to both a V gene segment and a J gene segment. Rearrangements were called productive when the CDR3 lacked stop codons and stayed in frame with V and J; all others were non-productive. Following IMGT convention, CDR3 was defined as the stretch from the second conserved V-encoded cysteine to the conserved J-encoded phenylalanine. The earlier analysis of about 560 of the donors excluded any sequence lacking an unambiguous match to a single V gene segment. An earlier analysis of 450 to 650 of the donors called V segments functional above 56.7% productive rearrangements and segregating when the between-donor standard deviation exceeded 5%. To diagnose cytomegalovirus status from the catalog of TCR beta chain sequences, a statistical classification framework was built. V and J gene assignment, in a later analysis, came from comparing TCR nucleotide sequences with IMGT/GENE-DB human TR gene sequences. Using the TCRdist pipeline, a later analysis assigned CDR3 sequences along with most-parsimonious VDJ recombination scenarios. In a later analysis, each TCR beta chain was defined by its CDR3 amino acid sequence together with its V-gene family, and reads lacking a unique V-gene family were excluded. A later analysis removed over 500 highly shared, low-generation-probability nucleotide sequences to deal with suspected cross-contamination and a sequencing artifact. In a later analysis, a clonal expansion index for each public chain was calculated from normalized within-repertoire ranks of inferred template counts. Generation probabilities in a later analysis came from a VDJ recombination model fitted to out-of-frame rearrangements, and those results were checked against IGoR. In a later analysis, TCR-TCR, TCR-HLA and TCR-CMV co-occurrence was scored with hypergeometric tests, and a repertoire-size bias correction was applied to TCR pairs. False discovery rates were estimated in a later analysis by permuting HLA or CMV assignments 20 times. In a later analysis, co-occurring TCRs were grouped using DBSCAN, and TCRdist sequence similarity was added for clustering within HLA-allele-positive subsets. For co-occurrence clustering, repertoires with fewer than 30,000 or more than 120,000 public chains were excluded, along with roughly 5 repertoires with anomalous nucleotide sharing. TCRdb mirrors the immuneACCESS table, restricted to in-frame sequences. Some clones are absent from its copies; in checked studies, under half trace to an unresolved V gene, and the reason for the others is unknown. Clonal size and the V and J genes are those of that table, whereas D and trimming came from the DNA. The sample records about 97,000 clones, about 81% of which are singletons. Of the sample, more than 4.5% is held by the ten largest clones.

In total, just over 650 healthy bone marrow donors made up the cohort. At the time of sampling, all cohort members were nominally healthy, though unrecorded immune exposures were likely present. The donor was CMV seropositive and was included in the group of around 300 seropositive cohort members. A peripheral blood sample was collected from each donor, and TCR beta sequencing was performed on peripheral blood mononuclear cells. Genomic DNA extraction from the blood cell samples was performed with the Qiagen DNeasy Blood Extraction Kit. Sequences were obtained from PBMCs. The sequence derives from a man aged 35 to 55 in good health and CMV-seropositive.

The CDR3 reads as follows: CASQMGGALDIQYF. The bases read TGTGCCAGTCAGATGGGGGGGGCTTTGGACATTCAGTACTTC. The chain couples TRBV13 to TRBJ2-4, and the D gene may be TRBD2, 7 bases matching. V gives up 9 bases and J gives up 8 bases, and the segment between their germline ends measures 20 bases. CDR1 and CDR2 (PRHDT, FYEKMQ) derive from the germline V gene (reference sequence). Taken from cysteine to phenylalanine, the CDR3 has 14 residues. Only the CDR3 DNA stays, 42 bases, in frame from base 1.